These T cell receptor beta chains were read from a single sample in a study of response to subunit inactivated influenza vaccine. TCRdb called the RT-PCR reads again in MiXCR, with one record for every CDR3 protein. Of about 500,000 distinct CDR3 sequences listed, 16% were seen once; the top ten hold 2.5% to 3.5%. The source was CD4+ T cells sorted from PBMCs, collected less than 30 months after vaccination. These receptors were collected from a man aged 45-69 years who received an inactivated influenza vaccine. Both conserved end residues are part of each CDR3. The D gene is left open where the match is weak. Size tells how often a clone was seen (once, few, many) or the class of an expanded clone, and some rows leave it out.

D gene: TRBD2; V gene: TRBV20-1; clone size: few; CDR3 length: 14; J gene: TRBJ2-7; CDR3 DNA: TGCAGTGCTTTTTCTGGGGGGGGTCCCCACGAGCAGTACTTC; CDR3 protein: CSAFSGGGPHEQYF
D gene: TRBD2; V gene: TRBV11-2; clone size: NA; CDR3 length: 18; J gene: TRBJ2-5; CDR3 DNA: TGTGCCAGCAGCTTCGGGGGACTAGCGGGAGGGCCCAGAGAGACCCAGTACTTC; CDR3 protein: CASSFGGLAGGPRETQYF
D gene: TRBD1; V gene: TRBV14; clone size: few; CDR3 length: 14; J gene: TRBJ2-1; CDR3 DNA: TGTGCCAGCAGCGAGGGGGCCGGACGGGGCGAGCAGTTCTTC; CDR3 protein: CASSEGAGRGEQFF
D gene: NA; V gene: TRBV7-2; clone size: NA; CDR3 length: 16; J gene: TRBJ2-1; CDR3 DNA: TGTGCCAGCAGCTTATTGTCTGAAAGCTCCTACAATGAGCAGTTCTTC; CDR3 protein: CASSLLSESSYNEQFF
D gene: TRBD2; V gene: TRBV12-3/TRBV12-4; clone size: few; CDR3 length: 15; J gene: TRBJ2-7; CDR3 DNA: TGTGCCAGCAGCCCGACTAGCGGGAGGTCGGAAGAGCAGTACTTC; CDR3 protein: CASSPTSGRSEEQYF
D gene: NA; V gene: TRBV28; clone size: NA; CDR3 length: 13; J gene: TRBJ2-3; CDR3 DNA: TGTGCCAGCAGTTTACGTGGTCCAGATACGCAGTATTTT; CDR3 protein: CASSLRGPDTQYF
D gene: TRBD2; V gene: TRBV28; clone size: few; CDR3 length: 16; J gene: TRBJ2-1; CDR3 DNA: TGTGCCAGCAGTTTACCCCGCGGGGGGGCTCGCAATGAGCAGTTCTTC; CDR3 protein: CASSLPRGGARNEQFF
D gene: TRBD2; V gene: TRBV7-2; clone size: NA; CDR3 length: 15; J gene: TRBJ2-7; CDR3 DNA: TGTGCCAGCAGCTTTAGCGGGAGGGCCCCCTACGAGCAGTACTTC; CDR3 protein: CASSFSGRAPYEQYF
D gene: NA; V gene: TRBV4-1; clone size: many; CDR3 length: 16; J gene: TRBJ1-5; CDR3 DNA: TGCGCCAGCAGCCAAGTCTCCGGGGGTAGCAATCAGCCCCAGCATTTT; CDR3 protein: CASSQVSGGSNQPQHF
D gene: NA; V gene: TRBV6-2/TRBV6-3; clone size: NA; CDR3 length: 14; J gene: TRBJ1-1; CDR3 DNA: TGTGCCAGCAGGAATGGACAGTTAAACACTGAAGCTTTCTTT; CDR3 protein: CASRNGQLNTEAFF
D gene: TRBD2; V gene: TRBV11-2; clone size: NA; CDR3 length: 15; J gene: TRBJ2-7; CDR3 DNA: TGTGCCAGCAGCTCGGGACTAGCGGAAACCTACGAGCAGTACTTC; CDR3 protein: CASSSGLAETYEQYF